This T cell receptor beta chain was recovered during a study of T-cell reconstitution after alpha-beta-depleted transplantation in children. Study results and limitations: One year post-transplant, T-cell counts and diversity were largely derived from T cells produced anew. Some patients' high day-60 TCRbeta diversity was traced to surviving recipient T cells and thymic progenitors. Several hundred graft clones that had expanded were reportedly the source of alpha-beta T cells about two months after transplant.

Unique molecular identifiers were incorporated when the TCRbeta library was constructed. TCRdb analysed the PCR reads with MiXCR anew, one entry per CDR3 protein. The repertoire includes about 540,000 distinct CDR3 sequences, 25% to 30% of them detected once, and about a third sits in the top ten. Notes on this clonotype: Antigen specificity is unknown.

This material consisted of PBMCs, taken before TCRalphabeta/CD19-depleted stem cell transplant. This clonotype was sampled from a boy less than two years old with Wiskott-Aldrich syndrome, due to receive a stem cell transplant.

CDR3 region: CSARAWDRRYNEQFF. The CDR3 coding sequence is TGCAGTGCTAGAGCCTGGGACAGGCGGTACAATGAGCAGTTCTTC. The chain employs TRBV20-1 and TRBJ2-1, with TRBD1 matching over 8 bases. Germline-derived CDR1 and CDR2 are DFQATT and SNEGSKA (reference sequence). The CDR3 consists of 15 residues. V shed 1 base and J 4 bases; nucleotides not matched to a gene: 6.